These 24 T cell receptor beta chains were all obtained from the same sample, sequenced in a study of follicular helper T cells after annual influenza vaccination. This table comes from immunoSEQ multiplex PCR, and its TCRdb copy is limited to in-frame clones, with some not included. Of approximately 11,000 clones listed, approximately 77% are singletons. Documented time point: 2014-2015 season, pre-vaccination. Sequenced here: CXCR5- memory CD4+ T cells sorted from blood, sampled on the day of influenza vaccination. All receptors derive from an adult who received the influenza vaccine.

This clone was observed a single time. The chain employs TRBV6-5 and TRBJ2-7; D gene unclear. This CDR3 has 15 amino acids. The germline CDR1 and CDR2 sequences are MNHEY and SVGAGI. V was shortened by 7 bases and J by 6 bases, with 22 bases between the two germline ends. The CDR3 region has the DNA TGTGCCAGCACTCTAGGGTACTCCCAAGATCCCGAGCAGTACTTC. Its translation is CASTLGYSQDPEQYF.

CDR3 sequence: CASSQDLVYNEQFF. CDR3 DNA sequence: TGCGCCAGCAGCCAAGATTTAGTCTACAATGAGCAGTTCTTC. The genes are TRBV4-1 and TRBJ2-1; no firm D call. CDR3 length: 14 amino acids. CDR1 is MGHRA, CDR2 YSYEKL, per germline. Trimming took 0 bases from V and 3 from J, leaving 6 bases between them.

This chain links TRBV4-1 with TRBJ2-7; D is possibly TRBD2 (5 bases). Trimming removed 0 bases from V and 5 bases from J, with 23 bases in between. Germline V gene sequence: CDR1 MGHRA, CDR2 YSYEKL. This CDR3 spans 18 amino acids. In DNA, the CDR3 is TGCGCCAGCAGCCAAGACTGGGAAAACATCGTCAGCGGCAACGAGCAGTACTTC. Protein sequence: CASSQDWENIVSGNEQYF.

J is TRBJ1-4 and V is TRBV27; D ambiguous. The CDR3 totals 14 residues. Germline V lookup: CDR1 MNHEY, CDR2 SMNVEV (reference sequence). The V and J ends lost 7 bases and 7 bases respectively, with 16 bases between them. CDR3 sequence (DNA): TGTGCCAGCACCGACCCCCGGAAGGGTGAAAAACTGTTTTTT. Translated: CASTDPRKGEKLFF.

The CDR3 spells CASSLIQGGNYGYTF. CDR3 nucleotide sequence: TGTGCCAGCAGCTTGATACAGGGGGGCAACTATGGCTACACCTTC. The chain recombines TRBV5-6 with TRBJ1-2; 8 bases are a match to TRBD1. This CDR3 spans 15 amino acids. V was pared by 1 base and J by 2 bases, with 4 bases of the junction left unmatched. CDR1 is SGHDT and CDR2 is YYEEEE in the germline V gene.

This clone was seen a handful of times. The V and J genes are TRBV11-2 and TRBJ1-5, with D perhaps matching TRBD1 (5 bases). The germline CDR1 and CDR2 sequences are SGHAT and FQNNGV. This CDR3 contains 13 residues. Trimming left V 3 bases short and J 6 bases short, with 9 bases between. The CDR3 coding sequence is TGTGCCAGCAGCTTGGATGGGGGTCAGCCCCAGCATTTT. This sequence encodes CASSLDGGQPQHF.

This sequence joins TRBV5-5 and TRBJ2-1; the D gene is possibly TRBD2 (6 bases). From germline, CDR1 is SGHKS and CDR2 YYEKEE (reference sequence). Trimming pared 5 bases from V and 9 bases from J, leaving 18 bases between. There are 14 residues in the CDR3. DNA of the CDR3: TGTGCCAGCAGGTCGGGGGACGCGGGTGGTGAGCAGTTCTTC. It codes for CASRSGDAGGEQFF.

This clone showed up just a few times. V gene TRBV28 combines with J gene TRBJ2-7; 10 bases are a match to TRBD1. The trim removed 6 bases at V and 5 bases at J, leaving 7 bases unmatched. The CDR3 is 14 amino acids. Per germline, CDR1 MDHEN and CDR2 SYDVKM. The CDR3 is CASRTDRGPNEQYF. The CDR3 nucleotides are TGTGCCAGCAGGACTGACAGGGGGCCAAACGAGCAGTACTTC.

This clone was picked up a small number of times. DNA for the CDR3: TGTGCCAGCAGCACCGCGGGAGGGGCGGGAGCGGCTGGACGTACTGAAGCTTTCTTT. Translating it yields CASSTAGGAGAAGRTEAFF. The rearrangement joins TRBV5-4 to TRBJ1-1, with D perhaps TRBD1 (5 bases). The CDR3 totals 19 residues. Germline V lookup: CDR1 SGHNT, CDR2 YYREEE (reference sequence). Trimming shortened V by 4 bases and J by 5 bases, and 30 bases separated the two germline ends.

The chain's CDR3 is CASSLTGSETQYF. The CDR3 nucleotides read TGTGCCAGCAGCTTAACGGGGTCCGAGACCCAGTACTTC. This sequence joins TRBV5-5 and TRBJ2-5; weak D call: TRBD2 (5 bases). V was trimmed by 2 bases and J by 5 bases, leaving 10 bases between them. The CDR3 is 13 amino acids. Germline assignment: CDR1 SGHKS and CDR2 YYEKEE (reference sequence).

The sample holds one count of this clone. This chain uses TRBV6-6 with TRBJ1-1; TRBD1 might be the D (6 bases). The CDR3 sequence is 16 residues long. V was cut by 5 bases and J by 5 bases, with 21 bases left in between. Germline values: CDR1 MNHNY, CDR2 SVGAGI (reference sequence). CDR3 nucleotide sequence: TGTGCCAGCAGTCTAAGGCCGGAGGCACAGGGAACTGAAGCTTTCTTT. Translation gives CASSLRPEAQGTEAFF.

A word on this clone: Other DNA sequences from this sample encode an identical CDR3 as well. The V gene is TRBV28, the J gene TRBJ1-5; D gene uncertain. The V end lost 5 bases, the J end lost 3 bases, and 2 bases lay between the germline ends. CDR1 MDHEN and CDR2 SYDVKM come from the germline V gene. This CDR3 has 11 residues. CDR3: CASSLNQPQHF. The CDR3 region has the DNA TGTGCCAGCAGTCTCAATCAGCCCCAGCATTTT.

The chain recombines TRBV18 with TRBJ2-1; a possible D gene is TRBD2 (5 bases). From germline, CDR1 is KGHSH and CDR2 LQKENI. CDR3 size: 14 residues. V lost 3 bases, J lost 1 base, and 7 bases lay in between. The CDR3 coding sequence is TGTGCCAGCTCACCTACGGGGTCCTACAATGAGCAGTTCTTC. It encodes CASSPTGSYNEQFF.

V is TRBV30 and J is TRBJ2-3; TRBD2 is a possible D gene (6 bases). The ends were cut back, 3 bases at V and 0 bases at J, with 10 bases in the middle. Germline CDR1 is GTSNPN and CDR2 is SVGIG (reference sequence). This CDR3 is built from 14 residues. The DNA for the CDR3 is TGTGCCTGGAGGCACGGGGGAAGCACAGATACGCAGTATTTT. This encodes CAWRHGGSTDTQYF.

This clone was found a few times. The chain recombines TRBV21-1 with TRBJ1-5. TRBV21-1 is designated a pseudogene. There are 14 residues in the CDR3. CDR3: CASSKWPINQPQHF. DNA for the CDR3: TGTGCCAGCAGCAAATGGCCTATTAATCAGCCCCAGCATTTT.

The chain recombines TRBV7-2 with TRBJ1-5, with D perhaps matching TRBD1 (6 bases). CDR1 is SGHTA, CDR2 FQGNSA, per germline. Deletions cut 3 bases from V and 4 bases from J, with 13 bases between. The CDR3 covers 15 residues. CDR3 in DNA: TGTGCCAGCAGCTTTCAGGGGACGCAAAATCAGCCCCAGCATTTT. Protein product: CASSFQGTQNQPQHF.

The CDR3 DNA reads as TGTGCCACCAGCATCGACAGGGGAAATTCACCCCTCCACTTT. As protein: CATSIDRGNSPLHF. V is TRBV15 and J is TRBJ1-6; 8 positions agree with TRBD1. The CDR3 covers 14 residues. Losses at the gene ends were 4 bases for V and 7 bases for J; bases not matched to a gene: 3. CDR1 is LNHNV and CDR2 is YYDKDF in the germline V gene (reference sequence).

This clone was recorded a few times. The rearrangement uses TRBV19 and TRBJ1-5, with 7 positions matching TRBD1. V was clipped by 3 bases and J by 2 bases; unmatched bases: 7. This CDR3 contains 16 residues. CDR1 and CDR2 (germline): LNHDA, SQIVND (reference sequence). The CDR3, as DNA: TGTGCCAGTAGTATTCGTAGGGGGCCGGGCAATCAGCCCCAGCATTTT. Amino acid sequence: CASSIRRGPGNQPQHF.

Only one count was recorded for this clone. This sequence joins TRBV5-4 and TRBJ2-2; D gene uncertain. This CDR3 is 15 amino acids long. Trimming removed 4 bases from V and 1 base from J, with 11 bases in between. Germline CDR1 SGHNT, CDR2 YYREEE (reference sequence). The chain's CDR3 is CASSLSIQNTGELFF. The CDR3 DNA reads as TGTGCCAGCAGCCTGAGCATCCAGAACACCGGGGAGCTGTTTTTT.

V and J are TRBV28 and TRBJ1-5; D call uncertain. V gave up 7 bases and J gave up 9 bases, with 19 bases separating them. The CDR3 length is 14 residues. Germline CDR1 and CDR2: MDHEN and SYDVKM. This CDR3 is CASISGSPPGPQHF. The CDR3 DNA follows: TGTGCCAGCATCTCAGGTTCCCCCCCCGGGCCCCAGCATTTT.

V is TRBV6-6 and J is TRBJ2-6, with D uncertain. CDR3 size: 15 residues. The germline V gene has CDR1 MNHNY and CDR2 SVGAGI (reference sequence). Deletions cut 5 bases from V and 0 bases from J, with 8 bases between. In nucleotides, the CDR3 is TGTGCCAGCAGTCAGGTCCTCTCTGGGGCCAACGTCCTGACTTTC. Translation: CASSQVLSGANVLTF.

The chain is built from TRBV10-3 and TRBJ2-7; D possibly corresponds to TRBD1 (6 bases). This CDR3 has 13 amino acids. V lost 6 bases and J 6 bases, leaving 15 bases between the germline ends. CDR1 and CDR2 from the germline V gene are ENHRY and SYGVKD. The CDR3 loop reads CAIRQQQGSEQYF. The CDR3 nucleotides are TGTGCCATCAGACAGCAACAGGGATCCGAGCAGTACTTC.

This chain links TRBV28 with TRBJ1-1, with 7 bases fitting TRBD1. Trimming at V came to 2 bases and at J to 0 bases, leaving 9 bases not matched to a gene. Germline V gene sequence: CDR1 MDHEN, CDR2 SYDVKM. This CDR3 has 17 residues. The CDR3 is CASSLGRGGFVNTEAFF. The CDR3 DNA is TGTGCCAGCAGTTTAGGCAGGGGGGGATTCGTGAACACTGAAGCTTTCTTT.

The V gene is TRBV7-2, the J gene TRBJ1-4; no reliable D call. V was cut by 5 bases and J by 6 bases, with 10 bases left in between. There are 13 residues in the CDR3. Germline CDR1 SGHTA, CDR2 FQGNSA. In nucleotides, the CDR3 is TGTGCCAGCAGCGTTTCTCGGGATGAAAAACTGTTTTTT. As protein: CASSVSRDEKLFF. The variable domain in full, completed from reference TRBV7-2 and TRBJ1-4, reads GAGVSQSPSNKVTEKGKDVELRCDPISGHTALYWYRQSLGQGLEFLIYFQGNSAPDKSGLPSDRFSAERTGGSVSTLTIQRTQQEDSAVYLCASSVSRDEKLFFGSGTQLSVL.